One and the same sample provided the 15 T cell receptor beta chains below, sequenced in a study of cytomegalovirus exposure and HLA in healthy donors (dated 2017 in TCRdb). Library method: the immunoSEQ multiplex PCR assay. The multiplex PCR relied on a mix of 60 forward primers for TCR Vbeta segments and 13 reverse primers for TCR Jbeta segments. Here the immuneACCESS table is served through TCRdb, limited to in-frame sequences with V and J called. Missing clones are a known gap in these copies; in checked studies unresolved V genes cover under half, and the rest lacks a known reason. The sample table records over 100,000 clones. 1.6% of the sample lies in the top ten. Sequencing input: PBMCs. Receptors were obtained from a woman aged 40 to 50 in good health and CMV-seropositive.

The rearrangement links TRBV11-2 to TRBJ2-1; TRBD2 agrees at 9 bases. V gave up 4 bases and J gave up 4 bases; unmatched junction bases: 11. The CDR3 covers 17 residues. In germline, CDR1 is SGHAT, CDR2 FQNNGV. The CDR3 loop reads CASSSSRGSGRYNEQFF. The CDR3 DNA reads as TGTGCCAGCAGCTCTAGTAGGGGTAGCGGGAGATACAATGAGCAGTTCTTC. Variable domain in full (rest from reference TRBV11-2 and TRBJ2-1): EAGVAQSPRYKIIEKRQSVAFWCNPISGHATLYWYQQILGQGPKLLIQFQNNGVVDDSQLPKDRFSAERLKGVDSTLKIQPAKLEDSAVYLCASSSSRGSGRYNEQFFGPGTRLTVL.

This rearrangement joins TRBV28 to TRBJ1-1; D is unresolved. V lost 3 bases to trimming and J lost 1 base, with 6 bases between them. The CDR3 spans 13 residues. Looked up from germline, CDR1 is MDHEN and CDR2 is SYDVKM. The DNA of the CDR3 is TGTGCCAGCAGTTTCTCTAAGAACACTGAAGCTTTCTTT. Protein: CASSFSKNTEAFF.

CDR3: CASSLLAGVGETQYF. In DNA, the CDR3 is TGTGCCAGCAGCTTACTAGCGGGAGTGGGTGAGACCCAGTACTTC. The chain carries TRBV11-2 and TRBJ2-5, with 10 bases fitting TRBD2. CDR1 and CDR2 (germline): SGHAT, FQNNGV. J gave up 5 bases and V 2 bases, and 5 bases lay outside the gene matches. The CDR3 covers 15 residues.

V and J are TRBV5-4 and TRBJ2-1, with TRBD2 matching over 9 bases. The CDR3 extends over 14 amino acids. Germline loops: CDR1 SGHNT, CDR2 YYREEE (reference sequence). V shed 7 bases, J shed 2 bases, and the junction held 4 bases outside the gene matches. The CDR3 sequence is CASPSGNTYNEQFF. DNA of the CDR3: TGTGCCAGCCCTAGCGGGAATACCTACAATGAGCAGTTCTTC.

About this clone: In the same sample, other DNA sequences code for this CDR3. The chain couples TRBV9 to TRBJ2-7; 8 bases fit TRBD1. With 2 bases clipped from V and 7 bases from J, the junction kept 2 bases outside the gene matches. CDR3 length: 12 amino acids. In germline, CDR1 is SGDLS, CDR2 YYNGEE. Written as DNA, the CDR3 is TGTGCCAGCAGCGTCGACAGGGGAGAGCAGTACTTC. It is translated as CASSVDRGEQYF. The whole variable domain, filled in from reference TRBV9 and TRBJ2-7, reads DSGVTQTPKHLITATGQRVTLRCSPRSGDLSVYWYQQSLDQGLQFLIQYYNGEERAKGNILERFSAQQFPDLHSELNLSSLELGDSALYFCASSVDRGEQYFGPGTRLTVT.

The J gene is TRBJ1-2, the V gene TRBV15; D gene uncertain. The ends were cut back, 1 base at V and 6 bases at J, with 15 bases in the middle. CDR1 and CDR2 from the germline V gene are LNHNV and YYDKDF (reference sequence). The CDR3 is made up of 15 amino acids. CDR3 sequence: CATSRGEAKRDGYTF. DNA for the CDR3: TGTGCCACCAGCAGAGGGGAGGCAAAAAGGGATGGCTACACCTTC. The full variable domain, rest sourced from reference TRBV15 and TRBJ1-2, is DAMVIQNPRYQVTQFGKPVTLSCSQTLNHNVMYWYQQKSSQAPKLLFHYYDKDFNNEADTPDNFQSRRPNTSFCFLDIRSPGLGDTAMYLCATSRGEAKRDGYTFGSGTRLTVV.

The gene calls are TRBV27 and TRBJ2-2; 12 nucleotides match TRBD1. This CDR3 is built from 18 residues. From germline, CDR1 is MNHEY and CDR2 SMNVEV (reference sequence). Trimming cost V 5 bases and J 4 bases; bases outside gene matches: 11. This chain's CDR3 is CASSPSGQGAVSTGELFF. In DNA form, the CDR3 reads TGTGCCAGCAGTCCCTCGGGACAGGGGGCGGTAAGCACCGGGGAGCTGTTTTTT.

The rearrangement uses TRBV10-2 and TRBJ1-1, with a tentative D call TRBD1 (5 bases). CDR1 and CDR2 from the germline V gene are WSHSY and SAAADI. The germline V and J ends were trimmed by 2 bases and 9 bases, with 16 bases remaining between them. The CDR3 is 14 residues long. The CDR3 nucleotides are TGCGCCAGCAGTGAGGGCAGGGCGGTTTCCCAAGCTTTCTTT. Translation gives CASSEGRAVSQAFF.

The chain combines TRBV5-1 with TRBJ2-7, with D maybe TRBD2 (7 bases). This CDR3 is built from 14 residues. The V end was cut by 4 bases, the J end by 6 bases, with 17 bases between. Germline V gene sequence: CDR1 SGHRS, CDR2 YFSETQ. The CDR3 DNA is TGCGCCAGCAGCGCAAAGGGGGGGTCGGGCGAGCAGTACTTC. Residues: CASSAKGGSGEQYF.

The chain uses TRBV28 and TRBJ2-1; possible D gene TRBD2, 5 bases. V lost 6 bases, J lost 1 base, and 10 bases lay in between. The CDR3 length is 14 residues. CDR1 and CDR2 (germline): MDHEN, SYDVKM. CDR3 DNA sequence: TGTGCCAGCAGACTAGTTAAGTCCTACAATGAGCAGTTCTTC. Translated: CASRLVKSYNEQFF.

V gene TRBV5-4 combines with J gene TRBJ2-1; 10 positions agree with TRBD2. The CDR3 has 17 amino acids. The trim removed 3 bases at V and 2 bases at J, leaving 8 bases unmatched. Germline loops: CDR1 SGHNT, CDR2 YYREEE (reference sequence). The CDR3 DNA reads TGTGCCAGCAGCTCGGTCCTAGCGGGAGCACCCTACAATGAGCAGTTCTTC. This codes for CASSSVLAGAPYNEQFF.

V usage is TRBV4-1 and J usage is TRBJ2-1, with 9 bases lining up with TRBD2. The CDR3 has 18 amino acids. Trimming took 1 base from V and 1 from J; bases not matched to a gene: 8. Germline V CDR1 and CDR2: MGHRA, YSYEKL. The DNA of the CDR3 is TGCGCCAGCAGCCAAGGAACCGGACTAGCGAATTCCTACAATGAGCAGTTCTTC. It is translated as CASSQGTGLANSYNEQFF.

The chain combines TRBV5-1 with TRBJ2-3; D unclear. The length of the CDR3 is 12 residues. The V gene lost 2 bases and the J gene lost 3 bases, with 4 bases spanning the gap. Per germline, CDR1 SGHRS and CDR2 YFSETQ. The CDR3 coding sequence is TGCGCCAGCAGCTTACGGACAGATACGCAGTATTTT. Translated: CASSLRTDTQYF. The complete variable domain, with remaining parts taken from reference TRBV5-1 and TRBJ2-3, reads KAGVTQTPRYLIKTRGQQVTLSCSPISGHRSVSWYQQTPGQGLQFLFEYFSETQRNKGNFPGRFSGRQFSNSRSEMNVSTLELGDSALYLCASSLRTDTQYFGPGTRLTVL.

The rearrangement joins TRBV6-5 to TRBJ1-5; possibly TRBD1 for D (5 bases). In germline, CDR1 is MNHEY, CDR2 SVGAGI. The V end was cut by 6 bases, the J end by 6 bases, with 18 bases between. The CDR3 totals 15 residues. CDR3 sequence (DNA): TGTGCCAGCAGCCACGCCGGGGGGGGACGTCAGCCCCAGCATTTT. Its protein product is CASSHAGGGRQPQHF.

The V gene is TRBV29-1, the J gene TRBJ2-1; 8 bases map to TRBD2. Germline V gene lookup returns CDR1 SQVTM and CDR2 ANQGSEA. V dropped 3 bases and J dropped 5; count of bases not matched to a gene: 21. This CDR3 region has 19 residues. The CDR3 loop reads CSVEPQGGWSGRTHNEQFF. CDR3 nucleotides: TGCAGCGTTGAGCCACAGGGAGGTTGGAGCGGGAGAACCCACAATGAGCAGTTCTTC.